The rows below give T cell receptor beta chains drawn from one sample of a study of blood T cell repertoires in COVID-19. Assay: immunoSEQ multiplex PCR; the TCRdb copy retains only in-frame clones and omits some. Of some 100,000 clones detected, more than 75% appear once; the ten largest clones hold 10%. Specimen: peripheral blood. The receptors here all came from a man aged 50 to 60 with acute or convalescent COVID-19. CDR3s include the opening cysteine and the closing phenylalanine or tryptophan. A D gene is named only where the DNA matches it firmly. Size values are once, few and many counts, or a class for expanded clones, and some rows have none.

>NA|NA|13|TRBJ2-1|TRBV2
CASRPGTSNEQFF
TGTGCCAGCAGACCCGGGACATCAAATGAGCAGTTCTTC
>TRBD1|NA|17|TRBJ2-2|TRBV5-5
CASSSRGQGRNTGELFF
TGTGCCAGCAGCAGCCGAGGACAGGGGCGTAACACCGGGGAGCTGTTTTTT
>NA|NA|13|TRBJ1-3|TRBV4-1
CASSQADGNTIYF
TGCGCCAGCAGCCAGGCAGATGGAAACACCATATATTTT
>NA|NA|15|TRBJ1-4|TRBV2
CASSRGQLTNEKLFF
TGTGCCAGCAGCCGTGGACAGCTAACTAATGAAAAACTGTTTTTT
>TRBD2|NA|12|TRBJ2-1|TRBV12-3/TRBV12-4
CASSLAGAEQFF
TGTGCCAGCAGCCTAGCGGGAGCTGAGCAGTTCTTC
>TRBD1|NA|15|TRBJ2-5|TRBV27
CASRRRGQGGETQYF
TGTGCCAGCAGAAGACGGGGACAGGGTGGGGAGACCCAGTACTTC
>TRBD1|NA|15|TRBJ1-5|TRBV7-2
CASSFNRGPNQPQHF
TGTGCCAGCAGCTTTAACAGGGGGCCAAATCAGCCCCAGCATTTT
>NA|NA|15|TRBJ2-2|TRBV5-1
CASSLVGGDTGELFF
TGCGCCAGCAGCTTGGTGGGAGGAGACACCGGGGAGCTGTTTTTT
>TRBD2|few|16|TRBJ2-1|TRBV3-1/TRBV3-2
CASSPDREDQINEQFF
TGTGCCAGCAGCCCCGACCGGGAGGATCAGATAAATGAGCAGTTCTTC
>NA|NA|16|TRBJ1-1|TRBV29-1
CSVASPSGVMNTEAFF
TGCAGCGTCGCCAGCCCCTCGGGGGTCATGAACACTGAAGCTTTCTTT
>TRBD2|NA|16|TRBJ2-2|TRBV7-3
CASSRGLAGSTGELFF
TGTGCCAGCAGCCGGGGACTAGCGGGTAGCACCGGGGAGCTGTTTTTT
>TRBD1|NA|16|TRBJ1-2|TRBV5-1
CASSYDTGGANYGYTF
TGCGCCAGCAGCTATGACACAGGGGGAGCTAACTATGGCTACACCTTC
>TRBD1|NA|13|TRBJ1-1|TRBV19
CASSLLGTDEAFF
TGTGCCAGTAGTCTCCTTGGGACAGATGAAGCTTTCTTT
>TRBD2|NA|16|TRBJ2-1|TRBV6-6
CASRNSGRALNNEQFF
TGTGCCAGCAGAAATAGCGGGAGGGCCCTCAACAATGAGCAGTTCTTC
>TRBD2|NA|15|TRBJ2-3|TRBV7-2
CASRAPGLASDTQYF
TGTGCCAGCAGGGCTCCGGGACTAGCGTCCGATACGCAGTATTTT
>NA|NA|15|TRBJ1-4|TRBV7-2
CASSWDTATNEKLFF
TGTGCCAGCAGCTGGGACACCGCAACTAATGAAAAACTGTTTTTT
>NA|NA|17|TRBJ2-6|TRBV7-6
CASSLIGQSSGANVLTF
TGTGCCAGCAGCTTGATTGGACAGAGCTCTGGGGCCAACGTCCTGACTTTC